The next 21 T cell receptor beta chains were all read from a single sample in a study of Tregs in tolerant kidney transplant recipients. Sequencing was performed with immunoSEQ multiplex PCR; in TCRdb, only in-frame clones are kept and a portion is missing. The sample carries fewer than 80,000 clones, 95% to 98% recorded once. Sequencing used CD4+ T cells from blood, obtained before the transplant. The receptors here all came from a human donor who received a combined kidney and bone marrow transplant.

The rearrangement joins TRBV5-5 to TRBJ1-1; D gene uncertain. The germline V and J ends were trimmed by 1 base and 10 bases, with 11 bases remaining between them. The CDR3 loop spans 12 amino acids. Germline V gene sequence: CDR1 SGHKS, CDR2 YYEKEE (reference sequence). The CDR3, as DNA: TGTGCCAGCAGCTTGCGGGGTGAGGGAGCTTTCTTT. It is translated as CASSLRGEGAFF. Complete variable domain (other parts from reference TRBV5-5 and TRBJ1-1): DAGVTQSPTHLIKTRGQQVTLRCSPISGHKSVSWYQQVLGQGPQFIFQYYEKEERGRGNFPDRFSARQFPNYSSELNVNALLLGDSALYLCASSLRGEGAFFGQGTRLTVV.

This chain joins TRBV5-1 and TRBJ1-1, with TRBD1 as a possible D gene (6 bases). In germline, CDR1 is SGHRS, CDR2 YFSETQ. This CDR3 region has 15 residues. The V gene lost 4 bases and the J gene lost 1 base, with 14 bases spanning the gap. As DNA, the CDR3 is TGCGCCAGCAGCACGGACAGCTCATGGAACACTGAAGCTTTCTTT. As protein: CASSTDSSWNTEAFF.

This chain joins TRBV5-1 and TRBJ1-1; 8 bases line up with TRBD1. This CDR3 has 15 amino acids. Germline loops: CDR1 SGHRS, CDR2 YFSETQ. Germline trimming cut 3 bases from V and 3 bases from J; bases unmatched to any gene: 7. CDR3 bases: TGCGCCAGCAGCTGGATGGACAGGGTGGACACTGAAGCTTTCTTT. Protein sequence: CASSWMDRVDTEAFF.

The chain combines TRBV30 with TRBJ2-7; possible D gene TRBD2, 5 bases. Per the germline V gene, CDR1 is GTSNPN and CDR2 is SVGIG (reference sequence). V lost 0 bases and J lost 7, with 7 bases in between. There are 11 residues in the CDR3. The CDR3 nucleotides read TGTGCCTGGAGTGTAGGGAGTGAGCAGTACTTC. This translates into CAWSVGSEQYF.

In its sample, this clone was seen once. The same CDR3 arises from other DNA sequences in this sample as well. The chain uses TRBV5-4 and TRBJ2-1, with 7 bases fitting TRBD2. V dropped 2 bases and J dropped 1; count of bases not matched to a gene: 3. The CDR3 runs to 15 residues. Germline assignment: CDR1 SGHNT and CDR2 YYREEE (reference sequence). The DNA of the CDR3 is TGTGCCAGCAGCTTAGTCGGGGGGTCCTACAATGAGCAGTTCTTC. Translating gives CASSLVGGSYNEQFF.

This clone has a single count. V usage is TRBV11-1 and J usage is TRBJ2-1; unclear D gene. The CDR3 is made up of 12 amino acids. CDR1 is SGHAT and CDR2 is FQDESV in the germline V gene (reference sequence). Trimming stripped 3 bases from V and 4 bases from J, with 4 bases between. Here the CDR3 DNA reads TGTGCCAGCAGCTTCAGATACAATGAGCAGTTCTTC. Encoded protein: CASSFRYNEQFF. The whole variable domain, remainder taken from reference TRBV11-1 and TRBJ2-1, is EAEVAQSPRYKITEKSQAVAFWCDPISGHATLYWYRQILGQGPELLVQFQDESVVDDSQLPKDRFSAERLKGVDSTLKIQPAELGDSAMYLCASSFRYNEQFFGPGTRLTVL.

The genes are TRBV5-4 and TRBJ2-7, with TRBD1 as a possible D gene (6 bases). The V gene's germline CDR1 is SGHNT and CDR2 YYREEE (reference sequence). Trimming took 4 bases from V and 3 from J, leaving 17 bases between them. The CDR3 runs to 15 residues. This CDR3 is CASSQKSTGDYEQYF. CDR3 nucleotides: TGTGCCAGCAGCCAAAAATCGACAGGAGACTACGAGCAGTACTTC.

This clone was detected once. The genes are TRBV28 and TRBJ2-7; TRBD2 matches 13 bases. The CDR3 sequence is 17 residues long. V was clipped by 4 bases and J by 0 bases; unmatched bases: 6. Per germline, CDR1 MDHEN and CDR2 SYDVKM. The CDR3, as DNA: TGTGCCAGCAGTTCCGGACTAGCGGGGGCCCACTCCTACGAGCAGTACTTC. Translated: CASSSGLAGAHSYEQYF.

The rearrangement uses TRBV5-4 and TRBJ2-5; TRBD1 agrees at 9 bases. The V gene end was trimmed by 5 bases and the J gene end by 3 bases; junction bases not matched to a gene: 2. CDR1 and CDR2 from the germline V gene are SGHNT and YYREEE (reference sequence). The CDR3 is 13 amino acids. This CDR3 reads CASSWDREETQYF. The CDR3 DNA sequence: TGTGCCAGCAGTTGGGACAGGGAAGAGACCCAGTACTTC.

The chain has TRBV18 and TRBJ1-5; D gene ambiguous. V lost 3 bases and J lost 2, with 14 bases in between. The CDR3 totals 16 residues. Per the germline V gene, CDR1 is KGHSH and CDR2 is LQKENI. CDR3: CASSPRTTSGNQPQHF. The CDR3 DNA reads as TGTGCCAGCTCACCGCGGACTACGAGTGGCAATCAGCCCCAGCATTTT.

This clone is a singleton in its sample. The V gene is TRBV14, the J gene TRBJ2-7; D gene ambiguous. Per germline, CDR1 SGHDN and CDR2 FVKESK. The CDR3 extends over 14 amino acids. The germline V and J ends were trimmed by 4 bases and 2 bases, with 12 bases remaining between them. CDR3 DNA: TGTGCCAGCAGCCGGAGATTGCCCACCTACGAGCAGTACTTC. Its protein product is CASSRRLPTYEQYF.

This rearrangement joins TRBV7-8 to TRBJ2-7, with 9 bases lining up with TRBD2. This CDR3 is 16 amino acids long. The V segment lost 5 bases and the J segment 6 bases; nucleotides outside the gene matches: 14. Per germline, CDR1 SGHVS and CDR2 FQNEAQ. The CDR3: CASSPQLAGPRGEQYF. CDR3 DNA sequence: TGTGCCAGCAGCCCGCAACTAGCGGGCCCCCGCGGCGAGCAGTACTTC.

The CDR3 loop is CASSTGLGGEAFF. The CDR3 DNA follows: TGCGCCAGCAGCACTGGGTTGGGCGGGGAAGCTTTCTTT. The rearrangement links TRBV5-1 to TRBJ1-1; D remains unclear. V lost 4 bases and J lost 8, with 15 bases in between. The CDR3 is made up of 13 amino acids. Germline-derived CDR1 and CDR2 are SGHRS and YFSETQ.

This sequence joins TRBV7-6 and TRBJ2-7; D gene unclear. The CDR3 totals 18 residues. V gave up 0 bases and J gave up 0 bases, with 18 bases separating them. Germline V lookup: CDR1 SGHVS, CDR2 FNYEAQ. Here the CDR3 reads CASSLAVQTTFSSYEQYF. CDR3 nucleotides: TGTGCCAGCAGCTTAGCCGTCCAGACGACTTTCAGCTCCTACGAGCAGTACTTC.

This clone was recorded only once. V usage is TRBV4-3 and J usage is TRBJ1-2; D gene uncertain. Trimming cost V 1 base and J 3 bases, with 12 bases left between them. The germline V gene encodes CDR1 LGHNA and CDR2 YSLEER. The CDR3 contains 15 residues. The CDR3 region is CASSQGPRVDYGYTF. The DNA of the CDR3 is TGCGCCAGCAGCCAAGGCCCTCGGGTGGACTATGGCTACACCTTC.

The chain uses TRBV27 and TRBJ2-7, with D perhaps matching TRBD2 (6 bases). The CDR3 runs 15 residues. Germline V gene lookup returns CDR1 MNHEY and CDR2 SMNVEV (reference sequence). V was cut by 3 bases and J by 2 bases, with 14 bases left in between. Here the CDR3 reads CASSFLGTGAYEQYF. The CDR3 region has the DNA TGTGCCAGCAGTTTTTTAGGGACTGGCGCCTACGAGCAGTACTTC.

This clone was picked up one time. The CDR3 DNA is TGTGCCAGCAGCTTAGTTCGGGGTTCTAGAGGTGATGAGCAGTTCTTC. Its translation: CASSLVRGSRGDEQFF. This chain connects TRBV7-8 to TRBJ2-1, with a possible D match to TRBD2 (5 bases). The V end was cut by 1 base, the J end by 8 bases, with 18 bases between. Germline V gene lookup returns CDR1 SGHVS and CDR2 FQNEAQ. The CDR3 length is 16 residues.

The rearrangement links TRBV7-3 to TRBJ1-5; 12 positions agree with TRBD1. V shed 5 bases and J 0 bases; nucleotides not matched to a gene: 8. Germline values: CDR1 SGHTA, CDR2 FQGTGA. This CDR3 comprises 18 residues. The DNA for the CDR3 is TGTGCCAGCAGCACGCCGGGACAGGGGGCCTATAGCAATCAGCCCCAGCATTTT. Encoded protein: CASSTPGQGAYSNQPQHF.

This clone has more than one count but fewer than ten. The chain employs TRBV10-2 and TRBJ2-5; D possibly corresponds to TRBD2 (5 bases). CDR3 length: 15 amino acids. Germline CDR1 and CDR2: WSHSY and SAAADI. V was clipped by 0 bases and J by 3 bases, with 11 bases between them. The CDR3 here is CASSESPAGEETQYF. CDR3 nucleotides: TGCGCCAGCAGTGAGTCCCCCGCCGGGGAAGAGACCCAGTACTTC.

This rearrangement joins TRBV19 to TRBJ2-1; the D gene is possibly TRBD2 (5 bases). CDR3 length equals 14 residues. CDR1 and CDR2 (germline): LNHDA, SQIVND (reference sequence). V was pared by 7 bases and J by 4 bases, with 14 bases between. CDR3 protein: CASKLRERYNEQFF. The CDR3 DNA sequence: TGTGCCAGTAAGTTGAGGGAGAGGTACAATGAGCAGTTCTTC.

V is TRBV7-2 and J is TRBJ1-1; TRBD1 matches 7 bases. The CDR3 length is 15 residues. Per germline, CDR1 SGHTA and CDR2 FQGNSA. The trim removed 5 bases at V and 1 base at J, leaving 7 bases unmatched. The DNA for the CDR3 is TGTGCCAGCAGCAATGACAGGGACCCGAACACTGAAGCTTTCTTT. It encodes CASSNDRDPNTEAFF.